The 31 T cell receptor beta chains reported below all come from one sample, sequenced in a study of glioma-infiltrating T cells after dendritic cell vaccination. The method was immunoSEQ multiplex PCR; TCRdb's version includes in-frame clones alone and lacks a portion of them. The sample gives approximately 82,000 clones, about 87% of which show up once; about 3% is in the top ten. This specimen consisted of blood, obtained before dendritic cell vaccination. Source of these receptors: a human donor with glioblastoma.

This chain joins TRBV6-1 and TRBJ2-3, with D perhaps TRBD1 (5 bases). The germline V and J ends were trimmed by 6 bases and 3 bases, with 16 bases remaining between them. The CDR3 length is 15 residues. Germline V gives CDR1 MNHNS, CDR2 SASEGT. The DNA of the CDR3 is TGTGCCAGCAGGAAAGGGGTCGTTGAGACAGATACGCAGTATTTT. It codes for CASRKGVVETDTQYF.

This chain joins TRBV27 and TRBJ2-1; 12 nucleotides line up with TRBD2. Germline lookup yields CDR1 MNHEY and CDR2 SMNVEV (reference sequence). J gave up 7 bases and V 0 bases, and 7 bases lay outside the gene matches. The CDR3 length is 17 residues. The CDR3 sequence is CASSLSLLAGGFNEQFF. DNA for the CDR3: TGTGCCAGCAGTTTATCACTACTAGCGGGGGGTTTTAATGAGCAGTTCTTC.

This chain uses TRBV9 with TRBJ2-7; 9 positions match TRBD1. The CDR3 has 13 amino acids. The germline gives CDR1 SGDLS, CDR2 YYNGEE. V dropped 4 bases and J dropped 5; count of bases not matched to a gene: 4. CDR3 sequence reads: CASSFRQGDEQYF. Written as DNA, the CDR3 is TGTGCCAGCAGCTTCCGACAGGGGGACGAGCAGTACTTC.

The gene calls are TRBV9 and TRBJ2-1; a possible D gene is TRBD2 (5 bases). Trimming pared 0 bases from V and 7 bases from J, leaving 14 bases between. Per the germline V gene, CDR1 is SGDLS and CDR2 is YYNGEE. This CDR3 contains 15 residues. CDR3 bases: TGTGCCAGCAGCGTAGGTCCGGGGTCGAGGAATGAGCAGTTCTTC. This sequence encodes CASSVGPGSRNEQFF.

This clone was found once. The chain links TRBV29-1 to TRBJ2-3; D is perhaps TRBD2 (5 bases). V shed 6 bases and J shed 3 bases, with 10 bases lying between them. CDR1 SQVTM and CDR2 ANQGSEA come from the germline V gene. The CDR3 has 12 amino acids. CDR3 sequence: CSVWTQTDTQYF. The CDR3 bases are TGCAGCGTCTGGACTCAGACAGATACGCAGTATTTT.

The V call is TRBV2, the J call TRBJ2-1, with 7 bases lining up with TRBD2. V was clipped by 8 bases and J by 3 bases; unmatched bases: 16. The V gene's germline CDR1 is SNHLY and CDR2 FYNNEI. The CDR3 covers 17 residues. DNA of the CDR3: TGTGCCAGCCCCGTAGGGATTTCTAGCGGTGACTACAATGAGCAGTTCTTC. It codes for CASPVGISSGDYNEQFF.

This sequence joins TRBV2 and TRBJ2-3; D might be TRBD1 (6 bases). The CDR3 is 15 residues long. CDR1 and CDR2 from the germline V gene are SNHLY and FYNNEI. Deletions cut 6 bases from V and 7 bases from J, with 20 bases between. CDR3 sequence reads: CASRDSGAQGNTQYF. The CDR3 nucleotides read TGTGCCAGCAGGGACTCAGGGGCCCAGGGGAATACGCAGTATTTT.

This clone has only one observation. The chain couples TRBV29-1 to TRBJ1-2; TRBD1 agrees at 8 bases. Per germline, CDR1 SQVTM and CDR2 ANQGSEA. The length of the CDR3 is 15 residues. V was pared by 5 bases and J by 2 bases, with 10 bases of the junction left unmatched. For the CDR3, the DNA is TGCAGCGTTCCATTCCGGGGACAGGCGAACTATGGCTACACCTTC. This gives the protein CSVPFRGQANYGYTF. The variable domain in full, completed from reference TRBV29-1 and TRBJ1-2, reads SAVISQKPSRDICQRGTSLTIQCQVDSQVTMMFWYRQQPGQSLTLIATANQGSEATYESGFVIDKFPISRPNLTFSTLTVSNMSPEDSSIYLCSVPFRGQANYGYTFGSGTRLTVV.

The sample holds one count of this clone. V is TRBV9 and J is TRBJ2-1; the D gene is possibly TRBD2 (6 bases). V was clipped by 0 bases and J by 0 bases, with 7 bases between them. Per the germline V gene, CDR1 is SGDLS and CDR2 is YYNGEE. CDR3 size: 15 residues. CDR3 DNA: TGTGCCAGCAGCGTAGAGGGACTCTCCTACAATGAGCAGTTCTTC. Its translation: CASSVEGLSYNEQFF.

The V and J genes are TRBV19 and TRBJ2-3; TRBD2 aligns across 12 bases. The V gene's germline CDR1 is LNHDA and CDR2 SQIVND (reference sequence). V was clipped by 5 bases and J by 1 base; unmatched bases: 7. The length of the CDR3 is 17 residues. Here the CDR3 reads CASSPLAGGLGTDTQYF. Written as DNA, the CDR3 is TGTGCCAGTAGTCCCCTAGCGGGGGGGCTTGGCACAGATACGCAGTATTTT.

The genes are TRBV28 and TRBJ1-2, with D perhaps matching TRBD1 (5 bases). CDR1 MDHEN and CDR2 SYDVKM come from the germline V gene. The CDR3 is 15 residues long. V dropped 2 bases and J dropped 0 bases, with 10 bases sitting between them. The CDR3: CASSLGGASNYGYTF. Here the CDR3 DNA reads TGTGCCAGCAGTTTAGGTGGGGCATCTAACTATGGCTACACCTTC.

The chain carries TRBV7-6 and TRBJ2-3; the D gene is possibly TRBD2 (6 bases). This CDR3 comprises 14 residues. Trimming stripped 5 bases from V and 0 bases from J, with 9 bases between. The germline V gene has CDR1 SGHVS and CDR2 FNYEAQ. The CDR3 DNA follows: TGTGCCAGCAGCGACAGCGGGAGCACAGATACGCAGTATTTT. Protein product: CASSDSGSTDTQYF.

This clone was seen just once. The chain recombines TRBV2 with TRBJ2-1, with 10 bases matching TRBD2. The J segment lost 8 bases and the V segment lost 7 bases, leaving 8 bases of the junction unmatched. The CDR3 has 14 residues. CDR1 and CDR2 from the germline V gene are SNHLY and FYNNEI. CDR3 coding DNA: TGTGCCAGCATCGAGGCACTAGCGGGATATGAGCAGTTCTTC. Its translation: CASIEALAGYEQFF.

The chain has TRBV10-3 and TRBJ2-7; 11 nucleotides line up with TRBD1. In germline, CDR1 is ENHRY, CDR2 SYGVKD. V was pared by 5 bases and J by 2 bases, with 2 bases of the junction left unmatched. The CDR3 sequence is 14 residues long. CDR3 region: CAISPGQGAYEQYF. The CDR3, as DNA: TGTGCCATCAGTCCGGGACAGGGGGCCTACGAGCAGTACTTC.

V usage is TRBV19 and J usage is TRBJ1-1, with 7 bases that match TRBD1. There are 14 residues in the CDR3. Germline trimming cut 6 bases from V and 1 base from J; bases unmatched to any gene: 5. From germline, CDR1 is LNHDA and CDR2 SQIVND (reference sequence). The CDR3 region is CASRGGTANTEAFF. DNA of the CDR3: TGTGCCAGTAGAGGCGGGACAGCGAACACTGAAGCTTTCTTT.

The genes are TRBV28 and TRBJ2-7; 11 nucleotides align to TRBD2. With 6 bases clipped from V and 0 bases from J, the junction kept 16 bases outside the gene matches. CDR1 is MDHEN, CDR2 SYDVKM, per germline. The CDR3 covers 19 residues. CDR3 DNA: TGTGCCAGCAGGTCTCCCTCTAGCGGGGGGTCCTCTCGCTCCTACGAGCAGTACTTC. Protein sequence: CASRSPSSGGSSRSYEQYF.

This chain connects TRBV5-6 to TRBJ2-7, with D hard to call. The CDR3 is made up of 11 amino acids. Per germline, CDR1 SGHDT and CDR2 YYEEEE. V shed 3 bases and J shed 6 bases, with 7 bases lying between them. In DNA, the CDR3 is TGTGCCAGCAGCTCCGGTGGCGAGCAGTACTTC. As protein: CASSSGGEQYF.

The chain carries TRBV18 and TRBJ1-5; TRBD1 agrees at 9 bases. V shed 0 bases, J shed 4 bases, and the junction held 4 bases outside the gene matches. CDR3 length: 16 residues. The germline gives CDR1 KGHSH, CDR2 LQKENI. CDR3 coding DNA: TGTGCCAGCTCACCACCGGGACAGGGATGGAATCAGCCCCAGCATTTT. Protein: CASSPPGQGWNQPQHF.

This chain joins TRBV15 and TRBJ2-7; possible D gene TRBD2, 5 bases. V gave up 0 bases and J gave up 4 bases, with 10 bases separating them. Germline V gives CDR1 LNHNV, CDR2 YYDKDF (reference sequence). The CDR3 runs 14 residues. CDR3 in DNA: TGTGCCACCAGCAGAGACGACACTAGATACGAGCAGTACTTC. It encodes CATSRDDTRYEQYF.

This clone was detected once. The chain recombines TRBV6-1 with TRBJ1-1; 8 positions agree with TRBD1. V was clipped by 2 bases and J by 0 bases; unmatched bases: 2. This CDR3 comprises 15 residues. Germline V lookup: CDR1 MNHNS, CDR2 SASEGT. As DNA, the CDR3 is TGTGCCAGCAGTGAAAGGACAGGGTTGAACACTGAAGCTTTCTTT. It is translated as CASSERTGLNTEAFF.

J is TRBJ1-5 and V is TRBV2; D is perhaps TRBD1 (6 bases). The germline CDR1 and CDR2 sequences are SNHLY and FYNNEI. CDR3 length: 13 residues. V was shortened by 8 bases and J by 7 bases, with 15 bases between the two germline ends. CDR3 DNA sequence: TGTGCCAGCGGAGCAGGGGTGCACCAGCCCCAGCATTTT. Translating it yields CASGAGVHQPQHF.

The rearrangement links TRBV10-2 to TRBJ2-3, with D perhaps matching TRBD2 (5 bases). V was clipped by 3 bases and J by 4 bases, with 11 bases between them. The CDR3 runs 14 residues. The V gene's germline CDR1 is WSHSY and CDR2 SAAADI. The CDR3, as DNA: TGCGCCAGCAGTGAAAGGGAGAGCGCAGATACGCAGTATTTT. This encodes CASSERESADTQYF.

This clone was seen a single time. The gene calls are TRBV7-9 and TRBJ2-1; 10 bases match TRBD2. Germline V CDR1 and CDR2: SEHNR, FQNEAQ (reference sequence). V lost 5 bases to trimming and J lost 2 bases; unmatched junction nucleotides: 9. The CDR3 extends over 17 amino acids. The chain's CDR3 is CASSRIKRGGTYNEQFF. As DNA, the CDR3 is TGTGCCAGCAGCCGTATCAAGCGGGGGGGTACCTACAATGAGCAGTTCTTC.

CDR3 nucleotides: TGTGCCAGCAGTTCCCTCTCTCCGACTAGCGTCATGAGCTCCTACAATGAGCAGTTCTTC. Its translation is CASSSLSPTSVMSSYNEQFF. The chain couples TRBV27 to TRBJ2-1, with TRBD2 matching over 8 bases. From germline, CDR1 is MNHEY and CDR2 SMNVEV (reference sequence). With V trimmed by 4 bases and J by 0 bases, 17 bases remained unmatched. This CDR3 is built from 20 residues.

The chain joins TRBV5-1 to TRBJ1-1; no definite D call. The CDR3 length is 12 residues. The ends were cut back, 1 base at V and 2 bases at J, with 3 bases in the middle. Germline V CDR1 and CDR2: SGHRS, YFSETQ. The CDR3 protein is CASSLSNTEAFF. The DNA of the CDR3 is TGCGCCAGCAGCTTGTCTAACACTGAAGCTTTCTTT.

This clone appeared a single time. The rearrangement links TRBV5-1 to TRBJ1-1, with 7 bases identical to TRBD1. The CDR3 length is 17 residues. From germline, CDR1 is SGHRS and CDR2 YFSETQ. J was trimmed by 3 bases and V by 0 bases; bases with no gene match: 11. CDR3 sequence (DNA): TGCGCCAGCAGCTTGGGACAGGGCGCCCGTCTGGACACTGAAGCTTTCTTT. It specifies CASSLGQGARLDTEAFF. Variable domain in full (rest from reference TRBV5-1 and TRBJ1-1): KAGVTQTPRYLIKTRGQQVTLSCSPISGHRSVSWYQQTPGQGLQFLFEYFSETQRNKGNFPGRFSGRQFSNSRSEMNVSTLELGDSALYLCASSLGQGARLDTEAFFGQGTRLTVV.

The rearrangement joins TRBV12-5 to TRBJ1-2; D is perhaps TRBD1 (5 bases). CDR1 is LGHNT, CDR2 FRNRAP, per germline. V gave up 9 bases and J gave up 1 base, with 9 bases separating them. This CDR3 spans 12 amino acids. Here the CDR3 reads CASGGGNYGYTF. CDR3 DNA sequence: TGTGCTAGCGGGGGGGGTAACTATGGCTACACCTTC.

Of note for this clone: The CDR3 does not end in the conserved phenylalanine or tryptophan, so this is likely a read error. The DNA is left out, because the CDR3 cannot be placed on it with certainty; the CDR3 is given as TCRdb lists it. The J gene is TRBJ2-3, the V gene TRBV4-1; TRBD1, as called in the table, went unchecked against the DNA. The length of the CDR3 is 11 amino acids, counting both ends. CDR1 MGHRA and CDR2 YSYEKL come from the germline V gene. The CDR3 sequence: CASSQVLQVLR.

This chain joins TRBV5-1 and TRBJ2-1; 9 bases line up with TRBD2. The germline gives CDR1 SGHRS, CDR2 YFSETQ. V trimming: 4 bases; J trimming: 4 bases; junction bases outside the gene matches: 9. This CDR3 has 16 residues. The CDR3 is CASSPFSSGTYNEQFF. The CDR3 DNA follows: TGCGCCAGCAGCCCCTTCTCTAGCGGGACTTACAATGAGCAGTTCTTC. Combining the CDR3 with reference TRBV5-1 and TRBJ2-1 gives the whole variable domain KAGVTQTPRYLIKTRGQQVTLSCSPISGHRSVSWYQQTPGQGLQFLFEYFSETQRNKGNFPGRFSGRQFSNSRSEMNVSTLELGDSALYLCASSPFSSGTYNEQFFGPGTRLTVL.

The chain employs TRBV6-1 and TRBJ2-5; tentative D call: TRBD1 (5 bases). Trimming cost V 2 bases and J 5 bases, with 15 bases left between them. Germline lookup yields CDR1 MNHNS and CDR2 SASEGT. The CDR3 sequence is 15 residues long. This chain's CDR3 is CASSETLGLTETQYF. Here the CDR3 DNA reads TGTGCCAGCAGTGAAACTTTGGGGCTTACGGAGACCCAGTACTTC.

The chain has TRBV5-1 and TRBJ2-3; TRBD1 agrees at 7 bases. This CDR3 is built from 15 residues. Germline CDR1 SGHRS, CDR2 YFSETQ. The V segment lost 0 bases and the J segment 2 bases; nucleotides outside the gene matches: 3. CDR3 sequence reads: CASSLEDRITDTQYF. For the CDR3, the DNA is TGCGCCAGCAGCTTGGAGGACAGGATCACAGATACGCAGTATTTT.